This paragraph reports one T cell receptor beta chain. Its antigen is as yet unknown. The sample comes from a study of blood T cells in healthy people across ages. Regarding the study as a whole: With naive T cell percentage, TCR beta diversity showed a strong correlation.

The CDR3 totals 15 residues. Germline CDR1 SGHDN, CDR2 FVKESK. Deletions cut 7 bases from V and 1 base from J, with 16 bases between. Next came a second PCR, run for about 6 to 11 cycles, which used a sample-barcoded 5' primer along with a J-beta primer mix. Every sample gave at least 2.5 million paired-end reads containing CDR3. TCRdb recomputed calls from the 5' RACE reads with MiXCR, one row per CDR3 protein. Among 1,300,000 or so distinct CDR3 sequences listed, around 55% were seen once. Sequenced input: blood. This chain connects TRBV14 to TRBJ1-1; TRBD1 might be the D (6 bases). The clonotype comes from a man between 18 and 35 years old in good health. The CDR3 reads CASNHGAGANTEAFF. In nucleotides, the CDR3 is TGTGCCAGCAACCACGGGGCAGGGGCGAACACTGAAGCTTTCTTT.